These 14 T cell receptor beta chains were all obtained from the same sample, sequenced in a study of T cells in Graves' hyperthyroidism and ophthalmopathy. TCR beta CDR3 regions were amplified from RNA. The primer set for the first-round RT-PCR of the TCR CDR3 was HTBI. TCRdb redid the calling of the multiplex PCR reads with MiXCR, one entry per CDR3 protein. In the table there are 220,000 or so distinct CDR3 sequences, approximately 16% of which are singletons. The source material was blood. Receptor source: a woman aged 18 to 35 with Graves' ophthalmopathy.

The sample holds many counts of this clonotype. Here the CDR3 reads CASSLRTASNQPQHF. In DNA, the CDR3 is TGTGCCAGCAGTTTAAGGACAGCCAGCAATCAGCCCCAGCATTTT. The chain links TRBV27 to TRBJ1-5; possibly TRBD1 for D (6 bases). CDR3 length: 15 residues. V was pared by 2 bases and J by 1 base, with 9 bases between. Germline V gene lookup returns CDR1 MNHEY and CDR2 SMNVEV (reference sequence).

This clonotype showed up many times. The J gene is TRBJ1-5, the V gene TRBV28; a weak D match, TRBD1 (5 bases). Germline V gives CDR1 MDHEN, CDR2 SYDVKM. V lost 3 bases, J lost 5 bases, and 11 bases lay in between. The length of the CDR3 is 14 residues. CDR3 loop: CASSFGQGYQPQHF. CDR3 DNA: TGTGCCAGCAGTTTCGGGCAGGGATATCAGCCCCAGCATTTT.

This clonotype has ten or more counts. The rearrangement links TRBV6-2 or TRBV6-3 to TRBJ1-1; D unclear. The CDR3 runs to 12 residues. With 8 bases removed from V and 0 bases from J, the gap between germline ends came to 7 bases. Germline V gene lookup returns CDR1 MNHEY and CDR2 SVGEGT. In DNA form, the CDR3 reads TGTGCCAGCGGCACCGTGAACACTGAAGCTTTCTTT. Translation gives CASGTVNTEAFF.

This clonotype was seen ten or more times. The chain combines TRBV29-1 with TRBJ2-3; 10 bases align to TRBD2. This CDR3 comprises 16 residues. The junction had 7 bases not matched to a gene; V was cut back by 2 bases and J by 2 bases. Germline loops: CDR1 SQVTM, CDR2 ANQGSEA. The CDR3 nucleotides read TGCAGCGTTGAATCCCAGCGGGGGGGCCTCACAGATACGCAGTATTTT. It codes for CSVESQRGGLTDTQYF.

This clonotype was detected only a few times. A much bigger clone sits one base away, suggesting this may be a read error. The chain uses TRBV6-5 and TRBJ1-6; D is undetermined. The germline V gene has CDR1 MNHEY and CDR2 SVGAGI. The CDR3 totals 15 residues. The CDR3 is CAGSYSGTIDSPLHF. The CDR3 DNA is TGTGCCGGCAGTTACTCGGGAACAATCGATTCACCCCTCCACTTT.

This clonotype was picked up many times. The CDR3 coding sequence is TGTGCCAGCAGCGTAGCGGTCGGACCTTCCTACGAGCAGTACTTC. Translating it yields CASSVAVGPSYEQYF. The chain uses TRBV9 and TRBJ2-7; D unresolved. V dropped 0 bases and J dropped 1 base, with 11 bases sitting between them. Germline CDR1 reads SGDLS; CDR2 reads YYNGEE. CDR3 size: 15 residues.

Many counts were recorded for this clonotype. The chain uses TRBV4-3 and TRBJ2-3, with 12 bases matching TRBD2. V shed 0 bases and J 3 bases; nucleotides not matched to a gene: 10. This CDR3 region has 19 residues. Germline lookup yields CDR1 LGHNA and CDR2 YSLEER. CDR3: CASSQDLFLAGGPTDTQYF. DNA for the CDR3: TGCGCCAGCAGCCAAGATCTCTTCCTAGCGGGAGGGCCTACAGATACGCAGTATTTT.

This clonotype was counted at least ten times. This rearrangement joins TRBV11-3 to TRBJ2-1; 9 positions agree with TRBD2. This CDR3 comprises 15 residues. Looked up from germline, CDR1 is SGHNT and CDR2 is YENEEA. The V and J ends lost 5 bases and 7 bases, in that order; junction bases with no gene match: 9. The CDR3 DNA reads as TGTGCCAGCAGCGGGTCGGCGGGGGGGCGGAATGAGCAGTTCTTC. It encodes CASSGSAGGRNEQFF.

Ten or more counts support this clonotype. CDR3 loop: CASSPPAINTEAFF. CDR3 nucleotides: TGTGCCAGCAGCCCACCCGCCATCAACACTGAAGCTTTCTTT. The genes are TRBV28 and TRBJ1-1; D is unclear. This CDR3 comprises 14 residues. CDR1 is MDHEN, CDR2 SYDVKM, per germline. Between the trimmed V and J ends, which lost 6 bases and 2 bases, there was a span of 13 bases.

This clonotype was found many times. CDR3 protein: CASSAGGSYNEQFF. CDR3 bases: TGTGCCAGCAGCGCAGGGGGCTCCTACAATGAGCAGTTCTTC. The genes are TRBV11-3 and TRBJ2-1; the match to TRBD1 covers 7 bases. The V gene's germline CDR1 is SGHNT and CDR2 YENEEA. The CDR3 extends over 14 amino acids. V trimming: 5 bases; J trimming: 0 bases; junction bases outside the gene matches: 1.

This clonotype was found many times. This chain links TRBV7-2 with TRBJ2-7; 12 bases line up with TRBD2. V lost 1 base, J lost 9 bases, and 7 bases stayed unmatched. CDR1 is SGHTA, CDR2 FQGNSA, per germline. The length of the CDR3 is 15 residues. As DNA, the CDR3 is TGTGCCAGCAGCTTAGGTTCTAGCGGGAGGGAAGGGCAGTACTTC. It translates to CASSLGSSGREGQYF. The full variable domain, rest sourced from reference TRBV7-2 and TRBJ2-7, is GAGVSQSPSNKVTEKGKDVELRCDPISGHTALYWYRQSLGQGLEFLIYFQGNSAPDKSGLPSDRFSAERTGGSVSTLTIQRTQQEDSAVYLCASSLGSSGREGQYFGPGTRLTVT.

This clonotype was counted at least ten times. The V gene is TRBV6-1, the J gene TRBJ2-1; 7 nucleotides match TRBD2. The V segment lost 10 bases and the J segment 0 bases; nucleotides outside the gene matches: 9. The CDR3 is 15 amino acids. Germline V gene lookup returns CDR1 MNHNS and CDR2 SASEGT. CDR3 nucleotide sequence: TGTGCCACACGACTAGCCCCAAGCTCCTACAATGAGCAGTTCTTC. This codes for CATRLAPSSYNEQFF.

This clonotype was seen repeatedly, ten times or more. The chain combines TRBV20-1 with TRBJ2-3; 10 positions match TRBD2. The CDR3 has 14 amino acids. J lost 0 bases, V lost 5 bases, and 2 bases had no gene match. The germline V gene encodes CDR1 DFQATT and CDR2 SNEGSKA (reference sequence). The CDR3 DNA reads TGCAGTGCTCTAGCGGGAGACAGCACAGATACGCAGTATTTT. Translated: CSALAGDSTDTQYF.

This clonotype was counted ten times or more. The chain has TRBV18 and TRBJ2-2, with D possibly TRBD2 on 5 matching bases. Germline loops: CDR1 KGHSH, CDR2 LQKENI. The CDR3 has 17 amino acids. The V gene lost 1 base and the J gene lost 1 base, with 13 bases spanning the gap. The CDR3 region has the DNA TGTGCCAGCTCACCACGGGTCCAGCGGCAGAACACCGGGGAGCTGTTTTTT. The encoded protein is CASSPRVQRQNTGELFF.